This T cell receptor (beta chain) was recovered during a study of beta chain features in type 1 diabetes. The CDR3 spans 14 residues. From germline, CDR1 is SNHLY and CDR2 FYNNEI. V gave up 2 bases and J gave up 4 bases; unmatched junction bases: 3. Expressed TCRB transcripts got sequenced, as all isolated RNA was reverse transcribed. Sequencing was performed with immunoSEQ multiplex PCR; in TCRdb, only in-frame clones are kept and a portion is missing. The table includes under 950,000 clones, roughly 16% detected once. There was one heparinised blood draw per donor, averaging around 120 mL. The chain carries TRBV2 and TRBJ2-7; 9 nucleotides align to TRBD1. This TCR was sampled from a woman aged 18-30 years in good health. The sequenced sample consisted of naive CD4+ T cells from blood. The CDR3 region has the DNA TGTGCCAGCAGTGAAACAGGGGGCCCGTACGAGCAGTACTTC. The encoded protein is CASSETGGPYEQYF.